These 9 T cell receptor beta chains were all obtained from the same sample, sequenced in a study of shared clonotypes between healthy human individuals. Data came from immunoSEQ multiplex PCR; TCRdb stores just in-frame clones and leaves some out. In the table there are 450,000 to 500,000 clones, approximately 84% of which are singletons. Sequencing was performed on PBMCs. Receptors originate from a woman aged 40 to 50 in good health. Some clones in this sample may be carry-over from other donors' samples.

This chain links TRBV11-1 with TRBJ2-7; 8 nucleotides align to TRBD1. Looked up from germline, CDR1 is SGHAT and CDR2 is FQDESV (reference sequence). The CDR3 is made up of 14 amino acids. The trim removed 5 bases at V and 2 bases at J, leaving 5 bases unmatched. Here the CDR3 reads CASSRDRNPYEQYF. DNA for the CDR3: TGTGCCAGCAGCCGGGACAGGAACCCCTACGAGCAGTACTTC. Using reference TRBV11-1 and TRBJ2-7 for the parts outside the CDR3, the full variable domain is EAEVAQSPRYKITEKSQAVAFWCDPISGHATLYWYRQILGQGPELLVQFQDESVVDDSQLPKDRFSAERLKGVDSTLKIQPAELGDSAMYLCASSRDRNPYEQYFGPGTRLTVT.

This chain uses TRBV4-1 with TRBJ1-2; D unclear. The CDR3 is made up of 14 amino acids. Germline V gives CDR1 MGHRA, CDR2 YSYEKL. V was clipped by 0 bases and J by 2 bases, with 7 bases between them. The CDR3: CASSQESTNYGYTF. The DNA of the CDR3 is TGCGCCAGCAGCCAAGAGAGCACGAACTATGGCTACACCTTC.

The chain carries TRBV5-1 and TRBJ2-4; D gene unclear. Deletions cut 0 bases from V and 0 bases from J, with 4 bases between. Germline values: CDR1 SGHRS, CDR2 YFSETQ. The CDR3 extends over 14 amino acids. In DNA, the CDR3 is TGCGCCAGCAGCTTGGGGTTAGCCAAAAACATTCAGTACTTC. It yields the protein CASSLGLAKNIQYF.

This clone was seen once. V usage is TRBV2 and J usage is TRBJ2-2; D might be TRBD1 or TRBD2, each matching 5 bases. CDR3 size: 15 residues. CDR1 SNHLY and CDR2 FYNNEI come from the germline V gene. V lost 8 bases and J 4 bases, leaving 17 bases between the germline ends. In DNA form, the CDR3 reads TGTGCCAGCTTCCTCGGGGACGGTGCCACCGGGGAGCTGTTTTTT. Amino acid sequence: CASFLGDGATGELFF.

A single count supports this clone. The gene calls are TRBV27 and TRBJ1-2; D is unresolved. Germline CDR1 is MNHEY and CDR2 is SMNVEV (reference sequence). Trimming stripped 3 bases from V and 4 bases from J, with 12 bases between. The CDR3 sequence is 14 residues long. The CDR3 nucleotides read TGTGCCAGCAGTTTTCACGGGTCCTCCTATGGCTACACCTTC. Protein: CASSFHGSSYGYTF.

CDR3 coding DNA: TGTGCCAGCAGAGAGCCCTACGAGCAGTACTTC. It is translated as CASREPYEQYF. The rearrangement uses TRBV6-1 and TRBJ2-7; D not resolved. Between the trimmed V and J ends, which lost 6 bases and 2 bases, there was a span of 5 bases. The germline V gene encodes CDR1 MNHNS and CDR2 SASEGT. This CDR3 has 11 residues.

Regarding this clone: A junction end diverges from the germline sequence, so it may reflect a read error. V and J are TRBV7-3 and TRBJ2-2, with 8 nucleotides matching TRBD2. Looked up from germline, CDR1 is SGHTA and CDR2 is FQGTGA. The CDR3 extends over 15 amino acids. The CDR3 coding sequence is TGTACCAGCAGTCAGAGCGGGAGAGACACCGGGGAGCTGTTTTTT. It is translated as CTSSQSGRDTGELFF. The variable domain in full, with the rest retrieved from reference TRBV7-3 and TRBJ2-2, is GAGVSQTPSNKVTEKGKYVELRCDPISGHTALYWYRQSLGQGPEFLIYFQGTGAADDSGLPNDRFFAVRPEGSVSTLKIQRTERGDSAVYLCTSSQSGRDTGELFFGEGSRLTVL.

Concerning this clone: A read error is likely here: a far larger clone is one base away. The CDR3 region has the DNA TGCGCCAGCATCTCCGGACTAGCGTTATCCTACGAGCAGTACTTC. Amino acid sequence: CASISGLALSYEQYF. The V and J genes are TRBV5-1 and TRBJ2-7, with 9 bases that match TRBD2. The CDR3 is 15 amino acids. V was pared by 6 bases and J by 1 base, with 8 bases of the junction left unmatched. Germline V lookup: CDR1 SGHRS, CDR2 YFSETQ.

Worth noting for this clone: This is likely an artifact of a read error, given a far larger clone one base away. V and J are TRBV5-6 and TRBJ2-5; possible D gene TRBD1, 5 bases. CDR1 SGHDT and CDR2 YYEEEE come from the germline V gene. V dropped 6 bases and J dropped 2 bases, with 17 bases sitting between them. This CDR3 contains 15 residues. The CDR3 loop is CASNPVGRVQETQYF. DNA for the CDR3: TGTGCCAGCAACCCTGTGGGCAGGGTGCAAGAGACCCAGTACTTC.